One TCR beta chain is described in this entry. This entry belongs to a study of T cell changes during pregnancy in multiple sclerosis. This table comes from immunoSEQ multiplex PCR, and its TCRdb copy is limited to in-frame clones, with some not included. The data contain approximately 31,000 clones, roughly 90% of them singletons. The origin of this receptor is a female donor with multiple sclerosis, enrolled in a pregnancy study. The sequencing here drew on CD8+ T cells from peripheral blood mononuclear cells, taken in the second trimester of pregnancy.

CDR3 amino acids: CASSASSGSGYEQYF. CDR3 bases: TGTGCCAGCAGCGCCTCTAGCGGGAGCGGGTACGAGCAGTACTTC. The genes are TRBV7-9 and TRBJ2-7; TRBD2 aligns across 10 bases. CDR1 and CDR2 (germline): SEHNR, FQNEAQ (reference sequence). After removal of 5 bases from V and 4 bases from J, the junction contained 8 bases not matched to a gene. CDR3 length equals 15 residues.